This passage covers 7 T cell receptor beta chains from one sample sequenced in a study of cytomegalovirus exposure and HLA in healthy donors. The study ran its PCR with 60 Vbeta and 13 Jbeta primers. This table comes from immunoSEQ multiplex PCR, and its TCRdb copy is limited to in-frame clones, with some not included. The sample shows 150,000 to 180,000 clones, roughly 80% of them seen only once. Material: PBMCs. The receptors were sampled from a man aged 18 to 29 in good health and CMV-seronegative.

This clone was seen more than once but under ten times. J is TRBJ1-1 and V is TRBV19; D is unresolved. This CDR3 contains 13 residues. Trimming left V 5 bases short and J 7 bases short, with 14 bases between. CDR1 and CDR2 (germline): LNHDA, SQIVND (reference sequence). The CDR3 DNA follows: TGTGCCAGTAGTGGCCGGCAGGAGGGTGAAGCTTTCTTT. The encoded protein is CASSGRQEGEAFF.

V and J are TRBV30 and TRBJ1-3; D ambiguous. Germline V gene data show CDR1 as GTSNPN and CDR2 as SVGIG (reference sequence). This CDR3 has 12 residues. V lost 2 bases and J 4 bases, leaving 6 bases between the germline ends. CDR3 amino acids: CAWSLSGNTIYF. DNA of the CDR3: TGTGCCTGGAGTCTCTCGGGAAACACCATATATTTT.

This sequence joins TRBV29-1 and TRBJ2-7; 8 bases are a match to TRBD1. V lost 3 bases and J lost 3; bases outside the gene matches: 4. There are 13 residues in the CDR3. Germline-derived CDR1 and CDR2 are SQVTM and ANQGSEA. CDR3 nucleotides: TGCAGCGTTGAGGACAGGGAATTCTACGAGCAGTACTTC. Translated: CSVEDREFYEQYF.

The gene calls are TRBV4-1 and TRBJ2-7, with a weak D call TRBD2 (5 bases). The germline V gene encodes CDR1 MGHRA and CDR2 YSYEKL. The CDR3 extends over 15 amino acids. Trimming left V 5 bases short and J 2 bases short, with 16 bases between. CDR3 residues: CASSSHQRRTYEQYF. DNA of the CDR3: TGCGCCAGCAGCTCTCACCAGCGGAGAACCTACGAGCAGTACTTC.

This CDR3 reads CASSFGLAGEVKYF. The CDR3 DNA follows: TGTGCCAGCAGCTTCGGACTAGCGGGAGAGGTGAAGTACTTC. This chain links TRBV7-9 with TRBJ2-7; 13 nucleotides agree with TRBD2. The CDR3 sequence is 14 residues long. Germline CDR1 is SEHNR and CDR2 is FQNEAQ (reference sequence). Trimming removed 3 bases from V and 11 bases from J; junction bases left unmatched: 7.

The genes are TRBV13 and TRBJ1-2; 8 bases align to TRBD1. CDR1 PRHDT and CDR2 FYEKMQ come from the germline V gene (reference sequence). V was pared by 4 bases and J by 0 bases, with 10 bases of the junction left unmatched. CDR3 length: 17 amino acids. CDR3 sequence (DNA): TGTGCCAGCAGCTCCCTGGACAGGGAGGTGGCTAACTATGGCTACACCTTC. It is translated as CASSSLDREVANYGYTF.

This rearrangement joins TRBV7-8 to TRBJ2-7; D is uncertain. V was pared by 0 bases and J by 6 bases, with 15 bases between. CDR1 and CDR2 (germline): SGHVS, FQNEAQ. This CDR3 has 15 residues. The CDR3 sequence: CASSLAFRPSSEQYF. CDR3 bases: TGTGCCAGCAGCTTAGCTTTCAGGCCATCTTCCGAGCAGTACTTC.